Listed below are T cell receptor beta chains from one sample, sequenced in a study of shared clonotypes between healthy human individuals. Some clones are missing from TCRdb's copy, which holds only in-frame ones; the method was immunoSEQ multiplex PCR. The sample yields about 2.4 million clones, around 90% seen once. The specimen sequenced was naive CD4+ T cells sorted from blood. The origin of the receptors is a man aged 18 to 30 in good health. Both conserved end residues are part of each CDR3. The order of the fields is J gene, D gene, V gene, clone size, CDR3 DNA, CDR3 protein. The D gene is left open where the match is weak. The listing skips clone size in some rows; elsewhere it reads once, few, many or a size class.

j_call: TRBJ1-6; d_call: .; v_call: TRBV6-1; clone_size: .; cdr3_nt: TGTGCCAGCAGTGGAACCGGGACGGTAAATTCACCCCTCCACTTT; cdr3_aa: CASSGTGTVNSPLHF
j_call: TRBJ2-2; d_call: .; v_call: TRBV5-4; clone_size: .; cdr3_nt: TGTGCCAGCAGCTTCGGGGGCCGGAACACCGGGGAGCTGTTTTTT; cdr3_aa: CASSFGGRNTGELFF
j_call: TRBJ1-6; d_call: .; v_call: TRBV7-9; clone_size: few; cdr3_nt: TGTGCCAGCAGCTTAGAGACAGATAATTCACCCCTCCACTTT; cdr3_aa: CASSLETDNSPLHF
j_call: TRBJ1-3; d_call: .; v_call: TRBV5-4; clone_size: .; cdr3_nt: TGTGCCAGCAGCTTAAATGGTCCCAGCTCTGGAAACACCATATATTTT; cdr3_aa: CASSLNGPSSGNTIYF
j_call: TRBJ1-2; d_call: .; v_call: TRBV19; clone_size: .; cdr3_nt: TGTGCCAGTAGTACAGAGACGACAGAGAACTATGGCTACACCTTC; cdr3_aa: CASSTETTENYGYTF
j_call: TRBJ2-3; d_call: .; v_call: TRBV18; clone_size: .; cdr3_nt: TGTGCCAGCTCGCATAGCACAGATACGCAGTATTTT; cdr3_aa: CASSHSTDTQYF
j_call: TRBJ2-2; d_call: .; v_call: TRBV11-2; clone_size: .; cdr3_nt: TGTGCCAGCAGCATACAGGGCTGGAACACCGGGGAGCTGTTTTTT; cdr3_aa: CASSIQGWNTGELFF
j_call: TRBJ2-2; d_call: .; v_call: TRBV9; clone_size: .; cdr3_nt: TGTGCCAGCAGCGTAGGCGGTTGGGGCACCGGGGAGCTGTTTTTT; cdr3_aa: CASSVGGWGTGELFF
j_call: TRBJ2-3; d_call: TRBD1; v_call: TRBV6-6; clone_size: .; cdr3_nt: TGTGCCAGCCGGGACAGGGGGAATTTAAGAGATACGCAGTATTTT; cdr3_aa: CASRDRGNLRDTQYF
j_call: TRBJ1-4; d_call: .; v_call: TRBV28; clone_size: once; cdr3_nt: TGTGCCAGCAGCACAACTAATGAAAAACTGTTTTTT; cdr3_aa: CASSTTNEKLFF
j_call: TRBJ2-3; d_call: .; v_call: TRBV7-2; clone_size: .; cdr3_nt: TGTGCCAGCAGCTTACGACCAACAGATACGCAGTATTTT; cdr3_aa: CASSLRPTDTQYF
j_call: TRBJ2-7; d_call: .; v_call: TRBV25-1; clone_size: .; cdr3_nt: TGTGCCAGCAGTGGCATTGGTGCAGGGGAATACGAGCAGTACTTC; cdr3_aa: CASSGIGAGEYEQYF
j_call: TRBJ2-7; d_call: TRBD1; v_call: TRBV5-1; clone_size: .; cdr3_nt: TGCGCCAGCAGCTTTTATGGACAGGACTCCTACGAGCAGTACTTC; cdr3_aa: CASSFYGQDSYEQYF
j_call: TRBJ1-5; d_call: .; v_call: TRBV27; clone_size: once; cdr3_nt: TGTGCCAGCAGTTTATTAGTAGGGGGGGCTCGCAATCAGCCCCAGCATTTT; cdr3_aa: CASSLLVGGARNQPQHF
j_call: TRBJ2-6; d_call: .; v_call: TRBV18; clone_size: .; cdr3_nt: TGTGCCAGCTCACGGGACGCACGCTCTGGGGCCAACGTCCTGACTTTC; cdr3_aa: CASSRDARSGANVLTF
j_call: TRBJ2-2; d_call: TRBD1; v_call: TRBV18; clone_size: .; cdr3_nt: TGTGCCAGCTCACCAAAGATACCCCAGGGGGCGGCCGGGGAGCTGTTTTTT; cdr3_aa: CASSPKIPQGAAGELFF
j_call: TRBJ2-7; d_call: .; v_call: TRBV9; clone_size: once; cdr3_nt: TGTGCCAGCAGCCTAGATGCAGGGAGCTCCTACGAGCAGTACTTC; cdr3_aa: CASSLDAGSSYEQYF
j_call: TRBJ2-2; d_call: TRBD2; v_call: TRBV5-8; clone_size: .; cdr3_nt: TGTGCCAGCACCCGGAGGACTAGCGGGATTAAGGCCGGGGAGCTGTTTTTT; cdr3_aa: CASTRRTSGIKAGELFF
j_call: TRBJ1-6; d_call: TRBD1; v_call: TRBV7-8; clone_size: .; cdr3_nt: TGTGCCAGCAGCTTCGTCCCGGGACAGGGTGGGCAATCACCCCTCCACTTT; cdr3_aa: CASSFVPGQGGQSPLHF